The 9 T cell receptor beta chains given below trace back to one sample, sequenced in a study of vaccination and CD4 T cells after COVID-19. Stated treatment: roughly 11-day PBMC culture with coronavirus spike peptide pools or control peptides (ViraFEST assay). Sequenced with the Oncomine TCR Beta short-read assay was DNA taken from cultured CD4+ T cells. TCRdb re-called the PCR reads with MiXCR, one entry per CDR3 protein. The sample has some 4,900 distinct CDR3 sequences; roughly 27% are singletons. What these receptors recognize is not known. Sequenced material: CD4+ T cells from blood, cultured in vitro, taken after SARS-CoV-2 vaccination. These TCRs come from a human donor who had recovered from COVID-19.

V gene TRBV27 combines with J gene TRBJ1-6; no reliable D call. CDR1 is MNHEY, CDR2 SMNVEV, per germline (reference sequence). The length of the CDR3 is 18 residues. V lost 6 bases and J lost 0, with 18 bases in between. The CDR3, as DNA: TGTGCCAGCAGCCAATGGGGTCATGTGAGCTCCTATAATTCACCCCTCCACTTT. Its translation: CASSQWGHVSSYNSPLHF.

V and J are TRBV10-2 and TRBJ1-1; D remains unclear. The CDR3 runs 16 residues. The germline V gene has CDR1 WSHSY and CDR2 SAAADI. Trimming shortened V by 3 bases and J by 3 bases, and 17 bases separated the two germline ends. CDR3 sequence reads: CASSDLAGRQHTEAFF. The CDR3 bases are TGCGCCAGCAGTGATTTGGCAGGAAGGCAGCACACTGAAGCTTTCTTT.

V and J are TRBV7-2 and TRBJ1-2, with 10 positions matching TRBD1. The J segment lost 7 bases and the V segment lost 4 bases, leaving 9 bases of the junction unmatched. Per germline, CDR1 SGHTA and CDR2 FQGNSA. The CDR3 sequence is 15 residues long. Here the CDR3 DNA reads TGTGCCAGCAGCTACGCCGGGACAGGGGTAACTGGCTACACCTTC. Protein product: CASSYAGTGVTGYTF.

The V gene is TRBV28, the J gene TRBJ2-3; weak D call: TRBD1 (5 bases). Germline loops: CDR1 MDHEN, CDR2 SYDVKM. This CDR3 is built from 16 residues. V lost 4 bases, J lost 4 bases, and 18 bases lay in between. DNA for the CDR3: TGTGCCAGCAGTTCCTCAGACAGACTTTCCGCAGATACGCAGTATTTT. It specifies CASSSSDRLSADTQYF.

This clonotype was counted between two and nine times. J is TRBJ1-2 and V is TRBV4-2; D unresolved. Germline-derived CDR1 and CDR2 are LGHNA and YNFKEQ. This CDR3 contains 14 residues. The V end lost 5 bases, the J end lost 2 bases, and 12 bases lay between the germline ends. This chain's CDR3 is CASSLGRTNYGYTF. Written as DNA, the CDR3 is TGTGCCAGCAGCTTAGGACGGACGAACTATGGCTACACCTTC.

The chain combines TRBV6-1 with TRBJ1-2; D gene unclear. CDR1 and CDR2 from the germline V gene are MNHNS and SASEGT. V lost 6 bases and J 5 bases, leaving 4 bases between the germline ends. The CDR3 extends over 10 amino acids. The CDR3 loop is CASRTYGYTF. The CDR3 DNA sequence: TGTGCCAGCAGAACTTATGGCTACACCTTC.

This clonotype showed up just a few times. J is TRBJ1-5 and V is TRBV28; TRBD1 aligns across 7 bases. V lost 8 bases to trimming and J lost 4 bases; unmatched junction nucleotides: 14. The CDR3 spans 16 residues. In germline, CDR1 is MDHEN, CDR2 SYDVKM. This CDR3 is CASGRRSGTVNQPQHF. The CDR3 nucleotides read TGTGCCAGCGGGCGGCGCTCCGGGACAGTGAATCAGCCCCAGCATTTT.

J is TRBJ2-7 and V is TRBV11-2; possible D gene TRBD2, 7 bases. The CDR3 is made up of 17 amino acids. V lost 1 base to trimming and J lost 1 base, with 17 bases between them. Looked up from germline, CDR1 is SGHAT and CDR2 is FQNNGV. CDR3 DNA: TGTGCCAGCAGCTTAGCTCAGGGAGGGGGACTTTCCTACGAGCAGTACTTC. It codes for CASSLAQGGGLSYEQYF. The whole variable domain, remainder taken from reference TRBV11-2 and TRBJ2-7, is EAGVAQSPRYKIIEKRQSVAFWCNPISGHATLYWYQQILGQGPKLLIQFQNNGVVDDSQLPKDRFSAERLKGVDSTLKIQPAKLEDSAVYLCASSLAQGGGLSYEQYFGPGTRLTVT.

The chain employs TRBV28 and TRBJ1-2, with D possibly TRBD1 on 5 matching bases. Germline CDR1 and CDR2: MDHEN and SYDVKM. This CDR3 spans 13 amino acids. V dropped 1 base and J dropped 3 bases, with 6 bases sitting between them. The DNA of the CDR3 is TGTGCCAGCAGTTTATTGGGGGACTATGGCTACACCTTC. It translates to CASSLLGDYGYTF.